Below, 26 T cell receptor beta chains from the same sample are listed, as sequenced in a study of CXCR3-negative and CXCR3-positive naive CD8 T cells. UMI-tagged TRB cDNA libraries were built via 5' RACE. TCRdb derives one entry per CDR3 protein from the 5' RACE reads, leaving out DNA. The table lists 70,000 to 100,000 distinct CDR3 sequences. Sequencing was carried out using naive CXCR3- CD8+ T cells from blood. Specified subset: CD45RO-CCR7+CD27+CD95- naive CD8+ T cells lacking CXCR3 (TNR3-). Receptors originate from a human donor in good health. Some clones in this sample may be carry-over from other donors' samples.

The chain links TRBV7-9 to TRBJ1-3; the TCRdb call, TRBD1, lacks DNA for checking. This CDR3 spans 16 amino acids. Germline V gives CDR1 SEHNR, CDR2 FQNEAQ (reference sequence). CDR3 protein: CASSPKGASSGNTIYF.

The chain joins TRBV2 to TRBJ2-7; TCRdb returns TRBD1, unconfirmable since there is no DNA. CDR3 length equals 12 residues. Germline CDR1 is SNHLY and CDR2 is FYNNEI. The CDR3 loop reads CAIGTVSYEQYF.

The chain carries TRBV13 and TRBJ2-3; TCRdb selects TRBD2, and the lack of DNA leaves this call unchecked. Germline V gene sequence: CDR1 PRHDT, CDR2 FYEKMQ (reference sequence). The CDR3 extends over 19 amino acids. The CDR3 region is CASSLNLRLAGGFTDTQYF.

The V call is TRBV7-2, the J call TRBJ2-7. Germline lookup yields CDR1 SGHTA and CDR2 FQGNSA. This CDR3 has 15 amino acids. CDR3 residues: CASSLGTRGTYEQYF.

The chain recombines TRBV6-4 with TRBJ1-5. Looked up from germline, CDR1 is MRHNA and CDR2 is SNTAGT. The CDR3 runs to 15 residues. CDR3 protein: CASSDSAGSNQPQHF.

The gene calls are TRBV4-3 and TRBJ2-5; no DNA is available, so the TRBD1 call from TCRdb remains unchecked. The CDR3 extends over 15 amino acids. Germline V gene sequence: CDR1 LGHNA, CDR2 YSLEER. The CDR3 is CASSQDLSGSETQYF.

J is TRBJ1-2 and V is TRBV19; lacking DNA, the TRBD1 call made by TCRdb goes unchecked. This CDR3 is built from 13 residues. Germline V CDR1 and CDR2: LNHDA, SQIVND (reference sequence). CDR3 residues: CATLWGGDYGYTF.

The gene calls are TRBV7-3 and TRBJ2-7. CDR1 SGHTA and CDR2 FQGTGA come from the germline V gene. CDR3 size: 12 residues. CDR3 amino acids: CARREGSYEQYF.

The gene calls are TRBV7-2 and TRBJ2-1; TCRdb's D call, TRBD2, is unchecked because there is no DNA. The CDR3 runs to 18 residues. Germline V gene lookup returns CDR1 SGHTA and CDR2 FQGNSA. CDR3: CASSPYGRGLAGEVEQFF.

CDR3 sequence reads: CASSQNGQYTEAFF. This chain links TRBV11-2 with TRBJ1-1; TCRdb outputs TRBD1, but without DNA this stays unchecked. Germline loops: CDR1 SGHAT, CDR2 FQNNGV. The CDR3 spans 14 residues.

V gene TRBV29-1 combines with J gene TRBJ2-7; without DNA, the TCRdb call of TRBD1 cannot be checked. Germline CDR1 and CDR2: SQVTM and ANQGSEA. There are 14 residues in the CDR3. The CDR3 loop is CSVVAGQGSYEQYF.

J is TRBJ2-7 and V is TRBV5-5. The CDR3 has 13 amino acids. The germline V gene encodes CDR1 SGHKS and CDR2 YYEKEE (reference sequence). This CDR3 reads CASSSLNRREQYF.

The rearrangement joins TRBV6-4 to TRBJ2-3. The CDR3 contains 13 residues. Looked up from germline, CDR1 is MRHNA and CDR2 is SNTAGT. The CDR3: CASSFGRVDTQYF.

The V and J genes are TRBV7-7 and TRBJ2-5; TCRdb proposes TRBD1, but this gene call is untestable without DNA. This CDR3 contains 15 residues. Germline CDR1 and CDR2: SSHAT and FNYEAQ (reference sequence). The CDR3 protein is CASSFLPGWQETQYF.

This chain uses TRBV29-1 with TRBJ2-7; TCRdb designates TRBD1, a call that cannot be tested without DNA. The CDR3 sequence is 12 residues long. In germline, CDR1 is SQVTM, CDR2 ANQGSEA. The CDR3 protein is CSVETGDYEQYF.

The chain couples TRBV4-3 to TRBJ2-1; the D call from TCRdb, TRBD1, cannot be confirmed without DNA. This CDR3 is built from 16 residues. Per germline, CDR1 LGHNA and CDR2 YSLEER. The CDR3 is CASSQDGGGALGEQFF.

The chain combines TRBV19 with TRBJ1-1. Germline CDR1 is LNHDA and CDR2 is SQIVND (reference sequence). The CDR3 is 14 amino acids. This chain's CDR3 is CASSIGGGGTEAFF.

The CDR3 loop is CSVGPGLADYNEQFF. This chain uses TRBV29-1 with TRBJ2-1; lacking DNA, the TRBD2 call made by TCRdb goes unchecked. This CDR3 is 15 amino acids long. CDR1 is SQVTM, CDR2 ANQGSEA, per germline.

J is TRBJ1-2 and V is TRBV4-3. Per germline, CDR1 LGHNA and CDR2 YSLEER. This CDR3 is 16 amino acids long. This CDR3 is CASSPSRQYDLMSYTF.

The chain uses TRBV29-1 and TRBJ2-7; the D call of TRBD1 rests on TCRdb alone, since no DNA is present to check it. The CDR3 loop spans 14 amino acids. The germline V gene encodes CDR1 SQVTM and CDR2 ANQGSEA. The CDR3 sequence is CSALGGVSSYEQYF.

The CDR3 reads CASSLSGGTNNEQFF. The genes are TRBV6-4 and TRBJ2-1; TCRdb lists TRBD2, though no DNA is available to test this call. The CDR3 runs to 15 residues. The germline V gene encodes CDR1 MRHNA and CDR2 SNTAGT.

CDR3 amino acids: CARGDSWNEQFF. V is TRBV2 and J is TRBJ2-1; absent DNA, TCRdb's TRBD1 call cannot be checked. The CDR3 is 12 amino acids. CDR1 and CDR2 from the germline V gene are SNHLY and FYNNEI.

V is TRBV29-1 and J is TRBJ2-1; checking the TCRdb D call of TRBD1 is not possible without DNA. This CDR3 is 20 amino acids long. CDR1 SQVTM and CDR2 ANQGSEA come from the germline V gene. The CDR3 here is CSVTTTPGQGWNGALDEQFF.

The rearrangement links TRBV29-1 to TRBJ1-1; TCRdb calls TRBD1, which cannot be checked without DNA. The CDR3 covers 15 residues. The germline V gene has CDR1 SQVTM and CDR2 ANQGSEA. The CDR3 here is CSALLPQGLNTEAFF.

The chain uses TRBV19 and TRBJ2-1. The CDR3 runs to 14 residues. Per the germline V gene, CDR1 is LNHDA and CDR2 is SQIVND (reference sequence). CDR3 residues: CASSIGGAYNEQFF.

The chain uses TRBV6-2 or TRBV6-3 and TRBJ2-1. The germline gives CDR1 MNHEY, CDR2 SVGEGT. CDR3 length: 15 residues. This chain's CDR3 is CASSYTRGTYNEQFF.